This TCR beta chain comes out of a study of siplizumab effects on memory and regulatory T cells. Remarks on this clone: No antigen is known for it.

Per sample, approximately 10^5 TCR templates underwent assay. Method: immunoSEQ multiplex PCR; TCRdb's copy keeps in-frame clones and lacks some. This table has around 87,000 clones, about 90% appearing once. Germline CDR1 is SGDLS and CDR2 is YYNGEE. V lost 4 bases and J lost 1, with 10 bases in between. There are 14 residues in the CDR3. General observations from the study: Relative to controls at roughly 27%, mappable alloreactive CD4+ clones exhibited a mean Treg-derived proportion of around 65% with siplizumab. Confirmation that proliferating Tregs from siplizumab cultures had suppressive function was not obtained. Few alloreactive clones mapped to unstimulated subsets.

The sample consisted of CD4+ T cells sorted from blood. The chain couples TRBV9 to TRBJ2-3, with D unclear. This TCR was sampled from a human donor in good health. The CDR3 here is CASSTGLGTDTQYF. In DNA, the CDR3 is TGTGCCAGCAGCACCGGGTTGGGCACAGATACGCAGTATTTT.